Presented here are 28 T cell receptor beta chains from one specimen sequenced in a study of CD4 T cells in relation to SARS-CoV-2 and coronaviruses. TCRdb's table, derived via immunoSEQ multiplex PCR, lists solely in-frame clones and lacks some. The sample contains about 36,000 clones, roughly 82% of which appear only once. These TCRs are of unknown antigen specificity. Sequenced: memory CD4+ T cells from PBMCs, cultured in vitro. The receptor source for this set is an adult with COVID-19.

The rearrangement joins TRBV4-1 to TRBJ2-7, with 11 bases lining up with TRBD2. The CDR3 extends over 19 amino acids. The germline V gene has CDR1 MGHRA and CDR2 YSYEKL. The V gene end was trimmed by 0 bases and the J gene end by 0 bases; junction bases not matched to a gene: 10. The CDR3 spells CASSQDLSLAGGGSYEQYF. The CDR3 DNA reads TGCGCCAGCAGCCAAGATTTGAGTCTAGCGGGAGGTGGCTCCTACGAGCAGTACTTC.

This chain joins TRBV10-3 and TRBJ2-5, with TRBD2 matching 8 bases. V shed 2 bases and J 5 bases; nucleotides not matched to a gene: 16. The CDR3 is 18 amino acids. Looked up from germline, CDR1 is ENHRY and CDR2 is SYGVKD. The CDR3 DNA reads as TGTGCCATCAGTGAGCGGCCTCTTTCGAGCGGGAGCAGGGAGACCCAGTACTTC. As protein: CAISERPLSSGSRETQYF.

The rearrangement joins TRBV6-1 to TRBJ1-5; D ambiguous. The germline CDR1 and CDR2 sequences are MNHNS and SASEGT. The CDR3 runs 15 residues. V lost 2 bases and J 7 bases, leaving 15 bases between the germline ends. CDR3 amino acids: CASSEQRLREQPQHF. CDR3 DNA: TGTGCCAGCAGTGAACAACGGCTCAGAGAACAGCCCCAGCATTTT.

The chain has TRBV5-4 and TRBJ2-1; D not certain. Germline V gene sequence: CDR1 SGHNT, CDR2 YYREEE (reference sequence). Trimming cost V 2 bases and J 2 bases, with 8 bases left between them. This CDR3 comprises 14 residues. CDR3 DNA: TGTGCCAGCAGCTTTGGCGGCCCCTACAATGAGCAGTTCTTC. Translating it yields CASSFGGPYNEQFF.

V and J are TRBV5-1 and TRBJ2-3; 13 positions match TRBD2. Looked up from germline, CDR1 is SGHRS and CDR2 is YFSETQ. V trimming: 6 bases; J trimming: 1 base; junction bases outside the gene matches: 11. The CDR3 is 18 residues long. CDR3 nucleotides: TGCGCCAGCAACCGAGGACTAGCGGGAGATTCTGGCACAGATACGCAGTATTTT. Protein sequence: CASNRGLAGDSGTDTQYF.

The chain has TRBV7-2 and TRBJ2-6; D ambiguous. With 2 bases removed from V and 0 bases from J, the gap between germline ends came to 5 bases. The CDR3 contains 15 residues. Germline CDR1 is SGHTA and CDR2 is FQGNSA. The chain's CDR3 is CASSLSLSGANVLTF. Here the CDR3 DNA reads TGTGCCAGCAGCTTAAGTCTCTCTGGGGCCAACGTCCTGACTTTC.

The rearrangement links TRBV5-1 to TRBJ1-2; 7 bases are shared with TRBD1. The CDR3 is 13 amino acids. The V gene end was trimmed by 2 bases and the J gene end by 7 bases; junction bases not matched to a gene: 5. Germline V gene data show CDR1 as SGHRS and CDR2 as YFSETQ. CDR3 region: CASSLTGAGGYTF. CDR3 DNA sequence: TGCGCCAGCAGCTTAACAGGGGCTGGTGGCTACACCTTC.

V is TRBV5-4 and J is TRBJ2-1; TRBD1 aligns across 8 bases. The V segment lost 4 bases and the J segment 2 bases; nucleotides outside the gene matches: 5. This CDR3 is built from 15 residues. The germline V gene encodes CDR1 SGHNT and CDR2 YYREEE (reference sequence). The CDR3 reads CASSRQGPAYNEQFF. For the CDR3, the DNA is TGTGCCAGCAGCCGACAGGGGCCCGCCTACAATGAGCAGTTCTTC.

V is TRBV28 and J is TRBJ2-7, with D possibly being TRBD1 (6 bases). From germline, CDR1 is MDHEN and CDR2 SYDVKM. V lost 3 bases, J lost 6 bases, and 21 bases lay in between. The CDR3 runs to 16 residues. The CDR3 DNA is TGTGCCAGCAGTTTCGGCCAGGGGTATAACCCGGGCGAGCAGTACTTC. This codes for CASSFGQGYNPGEQYF.

This sequence joins TRBV30 and TRBJ2-7, with 10 bases identical to TRBD1. The CDR3 totals 15 residues. Per the germline V gene, CDR1 is GTSNPN and CDR2 is SVGIG (reference sequence). The trim removed 2 bases at V and 3 bases at J, leaving 7 bases unmatched. CDR3: CAWSFLTGGHYEQYF. As DNA, the CDR3 is TGTGCCTGGAGTTTCTTGACAGGGGGCCACTACGAGCAGTACTTC.

The chain carries TRBV30 and TRBJ1-4; no clear D. Germline V gene lookup returns CDR1 GTSNPN and CDR2 SVGIG (reference sequence). Trimming took off 1 base at V and 6 bases at J, with 9 bases between the two ends. The CDR3 runs 13 residues. This chain's CDR3 is CAWSGVEDEKLFF. The CDR3 bases are TGTGCCTGGAGTGGCGTGGAGGATGAAAAACTGTTTTTT.

This clone was picked up a small number of times. This CDR3 reads CASSYRGQVNQPQHF. The CDR3, as DNA: TGTGCCAGCAGCTACCGCGGACAGGTCAATCAGCCCCAGCATTTT. The gene calls are TRBV5-5 and TRBJ1-5; TRBD1 matches 7 bases. With 3 bases clipped from V and 3 bases from J, the junction kept 6 bases outside the gene matches. This CDR3 comprises 15 residues. Germline CDR1 is SGHKS and CDR2 is YYEKEE (reference sequence).

The CDR3 nucleotides read TGTGCCAGCAGCGTAAGTCTGGGAGAGTACGAGCAGTACTTC. Translating gives CASSVSLGEYEQYF. V is TRBV9 and J is TRBJ2-7; D is possibly TRBD2 (5 bases). The CDR3 sequence is 14 residues long. CDR1 is SGDLS, CDR2 YYNGEE, per germline. The V end was cut by 1 base, the J end by 4 bases, with 12 bases between.

V is TRBV4-2 and J is TRBJ1-4; 9 nucleotides align to TRBD1. V was pared by 1 base and J by 3 bases, with 3 bases of the junction left unmatched. CDR1 is LGHNA, CDR2 YNFKEQ, per germline. CDR3 length: 16 amino acids. In DNA form, the CDR3 reads TGTGCCAGCAGCCAAGGGGGGACAGGGTCTAATGAAAAACTGTTTTTT. Translated: CASSQGGTGSNEKLFF.

The rearrangement uses TRBV19 and TRBJ2-1, with D possibly matching TRBD2 (5 bases). This CDR3 has 13 amino acids. The V end was cut by 7 bases, the J end by 7 bases, with 14 bases between. The germline V gene encodes CDR1 LNHDA and CDR2 SQIVND (reference sequence). The CDR3 DNA follows: TGTGCCAGTACCCCGGACTGGTCGAATGAGCAGTTCTTC. This gives the protein CASTPDWSNEQFF.

This sequence joins TRBV30 and TRBJ2-1; 9 nucleotides match TRBD2. Per germline, CDR1 GTSNPN and CDR2 SVGIG (reference sequence). This CDR3 is built from 14 residues. V shed 3 bases and J 1 base; nucleotides not matched to a gene: 1. CDR3 in DNA: TGTGCCTGGAGGGCGGGGGGGTCCTACAATGAGCAGTTCTTC. Encoded protein: CAWRAGGSYNEQFF.

This chain joins TRBV5-5 and TRBJ2-5; TRBD2 agrees at 8 bases. V gave up 6 bases and J gave up 7 bases; unmatched junction bases: 20. The germline V gene has CDR1 SGHKS and CDR2 YYEKEE (reference sequence). The CDR3 is 17 amino acids. DNA for the CDR3: TGTGCCAGCACCCCTATCGGGAGGGACCCCTTGGACCGGACCCAGTACTTC. Translation: CASTPIGRDPLDRTQYF. The full variable domain, completed using reference TRBV5-5 and TRBJ2-5, is DAGVTQSPTHLIKTRGQQVTLRCSPISGHKSVSWYQQVLGQGPQFIFQYYEKEERGRGNFPDRFSARQFPNYSSELNVNALLLGDSALYLCASTPIGRDPLDRTQYFGPGTRLLVL.

In DNA form, the CDR3 reads TGCGCCAGCAGCCAAGGCCCTGGGAACTCTGGAAACACCATATATTTT. Translation: CASSQGPGNSGNTIYF. This rearrangement joins TRBV4-1 to TRBJ1-3; D unclear. V lost 1 base and J 0 bases, leaving 10 bases between the germline ends. CDR1 MGHRA and CDR2 YSYEKL come from the germline V gene. The CDR3 is made up of 16 amino acids.

This clone was seen a few times. The J gene is TRBJ2-7, the V gene TRBV28; possibly TRBD2 for D (6 bases). Trimming took off 4 bases at V and 0 bases at J, with 16 bases between the two ends. The CDR3 spans 16 residues. Germline V gene sequence: CDR1 MDHEN, CDR2 SYDVKM. In DNA form, the CDR3 reads TGTGCCAGCAGTTCCCAGACTAGTCCGCGCTCCTACGAGCAGTACTTC. Amino acids: CASSSQTSPRSYEQYF.

This chain links TRBV28 with TRBJ2-1; perhaps TRBD1 as D (6 bases). The germline gives CDR1 MDHEN, CDR2 SYDVKM. This CDR3 is 17 amino acids long. V was cut by 5 bases and J by 5 bases, with 22 bases left in between. CDR3 DNA: TGTGCCAGCAGTCCTGGGATAAGGACAGCCCTTAACAATGAGCAGTTCTTC. Amino acid sequence: CASSPGIRTALNNEQFF.

CDR3 DNA: TGTGCCAGCAGCGTAGAAGCGGGAGGGGCCAATGAGCAGTTCTTC. This encodes CASSVEAGGANEQFF. J is TRBJ2-1 and V is TRBV9, with 10 bases lining up with TRBD2. V was clipped by 0 bases and J by 6 bases; unmatched bases: 3. This CDR3 is 15 amino acids long. Germline CDR1 and CDR2: SGDLS and YYNGEE.

This clone was picked up a small number of times. The chain couples TRBV28 to TRBJ1-5, with D possibly TRBD1 on 6 matching bases. Germline V gives CDR1 MDHEN, CDR2 SYDVKM. V was shortened by 1 base and J by 1 base, with 11 bases between the two germline ends. The CDR3 has 16 residues. In DNA form, the CDR3 reads TGTGCCAGCAGTTTATTAGCAGGGGTCAGCAATCAGCCCCAGCATTTT. Its translation is CASSLLAGVSNQPQHF.

The chain has TRBV6-1 and TRBJ2-5; tentatively, D is TRBD1 (6 bases). Germline lookup yields CDR1 MNHNS and CDR2 SASEGT. Trimming shortened V by 2 bases and J by 5 bases, and 18 bases separated the two germline ends. The CDR3 covers 16 residues. The CDR3 protein is CASSEILRQGIETQYF. CDR3 nucleotide sequence: TGTGCCAGCAGTGAAATCTTGAGGCAGGGGATTGAGACCCAGTACTTC.

This clone was found a few times. V gene TRBV7-6 combines with J gene TRBJ2-2; 8 nucleotides agree with TRBD2. Germline assignment: CDR1 SGHVS and CDR2 FNYEAQ. V dropped 5 bases and J dropped 3; count of bases not matched to a gene: 5. The CDR3 runs 15 residues. CDR3 DNA sequence: TGTGCCAGCAGCAACGTAGCGGGATACACCGGGGAGCTGTTTTTT. Encoded protein: CASSNVAGYTGELFF.

This clone has just a few counts. This rearrangement joins TRBV12-5 to TRBJ2-7; 11 positions agree with TRBD2. V lost 5 bases and J lost 0; bases outside the gene matches: 15. Per germline, CDR1 LGHNT and CDR2 FRNRAP. This CDR3 is 19 amino acids long. The DNA of the CDR3 is TGTGCTAGTGGTATACGGACTAGCGGGCCTGATGAGAGCTCCTACGAGCAGTACTTC. Translating it yields CASGIRTSGPDESSYEQYF.

This chain uses TRBV2 with TRBJ2-1; 11 positions agree with TRBD2. There are 15 residues in the CDR3. CDR1 and CDR2 from the germline V gene are SNHLY and FYNNEI. The V segment lost 6 bases and the J segment 10 bases; nucleotides outside the gene matches: 11. CDR3 bases: TGTGCCAGCAGGGCCGATAGCGGGAGGGCCCAGGAGCAGTTCTTC. This gives the protein CASRADSGRAQEQFF.

This chain links TRBV18 with TRBJ2-7; D is tentatively TRBD1 or TRBD2 (6 bases each). Trimming took off 2 bases at V and 0 bases at J, with 17 bases between the two ends. The germline V gene has CDR1 KGHSH and CDR2 LQKENI. The CDR3 covers 17 residues. The DNA of the CDR3 is TGTGCCAGCTCACCATTCACGGGGGCGACTCTCTCCTACGAGCAGTACTTC. Its protein is CASSPFTGATLSYEQYF. The full variable domain, rest sourced from reference TRBV18 and TRBJ2-7, is NAGVMQNPRHLVRRRGQEARLRCSPMKGHSHVYWYRQLPEEGLKFMVYLQKENIIDESGMPKERFSAEFPKEGPSILRIQQVVRGDSAAYFCASSPFTGATLSYEQYFGPGTRLTVT.

Only one count was recorded for this clone. This rearrangement joins TRBV28 to TRBJ1-1; no definite D call. From germline, CDR1 is MDHEN and CDR2 SYDVKM. The CDR3 runs to 13 residues. Trimming removed 1 base from V and 0 bases from J, with 3 bases in between. CDR3 in amino acids: CASSLSVNTEAFF. DNA for the CDR3: TGTGCCAGCAGTTTATCTGTGAACACTGAAGCTTTCTTT.